This T cell receptor beta chain was retrieved from a study of T cells expressing NK-cell markers. Study-wide results and limits: Top CD8+ clonotypes included the dominant CD3+CD56+NKG2C+ clonotypes in roughly six donors.

The length of the CDR3 is 13 residues. CDR1 MNHNY and CDR2 SVGAGI come from the germline V gene (reference sequence). TCRdb re-called the 5' RACE reads; one entry per CDR3 protein, DNA not given. The sample data list about 450,000 distinct CDR3 sequences. To note about this clonotype: Its antigen is unidentified.

The rearrangement links TRBV6-6 to TRBJ2-3. The clonotype comes from a woman aged 18-70 years in good health. Sequencing was performed on blood T cells: a sorted CD56 or NKG2C T cell subset, CD4+ or CD8+ T cells, or bulk PBMC T cells (not recorded which). This chain's CDR3 is CASSYVITDTQYF.